The rows below give T cell receptor beta chains drawn from one sample of a study of T cell responses to AZD1222 COVID-19 vaccine. The table came from immunoSEQ multiplex PCR; TCRdb's copy has only in-frame clones and leaves some out. The sample yields about 110,000 clones, 70% to 90% seen once. The sample consisted of peripheral blood, taken on day 0 of AZD1222 vaccination. The receptors here all came from an adult in good health. Both conserved end residues are part of each CDR3. Each record gives: J gene, clone size, V gene, D gene, CDR3 DNA, CDR3 protein. D genes are given only for firm matches. Rows may omit the clone size; those that give it use once, few, many or a size class.

TRBJ2-2	NA	TRBV10-3	TRBD2	TGTGCCATCAGCGGACTAGCGGAGTTCACCGGGGAGCTGTTTTTT	CAISGLAEFTGELFF
TRBJ2-3	NA	TRBV7-8	TRBD2	TGTGCCAGCAGCCAGGCCCTAGCGGGAGTTTCCCATACGCAGTATTTT	CASSQALAGVSHTQYF
TRBJ1-2	NA	TRBV4-1	NA	TGCGCCAGCAGCCATCTGGGGCTTATAGGCTACACCTTC	CASSHLGLIGYTF
TRBJ2-2	NA	TRBV9	NA	TGTGCCAGCAGCGTAGAAGTCGGGGAGCTGTTTTTT	CASSVEVGELFF
TRBJ1-2	NA	TRBV9	NA	TGTGCCAGCAGCGTGGGGAGACAGGCTGACTATGGCTACACCTTC	CASSVGRQADYGYTF
TRBJ1-5	NA	TRBV6-2/TRBV6-3	NA	TGTGCCAGCAGTTACGGTGGGGCAGGGCTTCTGCAGCCCCAGCATTTT	CASSYGGAGLLQPQHF
TRBJ1-6	NA	TRBV28	NA	TGTGCCAGCAGTCCCCCCACGGGTATCTCCTCACCCCTCCACTTT	CASSPPTGISSPLHF
TRBJ1-3	once	TRBV7-8	NA	TGTGCCAGCAGCTTGGGATCTGGAAACACCATATATTTT	CASSLGSGNTIYF
TRBJ2-3	NA	TRBV6-4	TRBD1	TGTGCCAGCAGTGTAGGGACAGCAACAGATACGCAGTATTTT	CASSVGTATDTQYF
TRBJ1-5	NA	TRBV19	NA	TGTGCCAGCACCTCCCGGCAGATCTCCAATCAGCCCCAGCATTTT	CASTSRQISNQPQHF
TRBJ2-2	NA	TRBV7-7	NA	TGTGCCAGCAGCTCAGAGACAGCGAACACCGGGGAGCTGTTTTTT	CASSSETANTGELFF
TRBJ1-2	NA	TRBV18	TRBD1	TGTGCCAGCTCACCTCAAGAAGGACAGGGGGCGCATGGCTACACCTTC	CASSPQEGQGAHGYTF
TRBJ1-2	NA	TRBV5-1	TRBD1	TGCGCCAGCAGCTTGGGCCTCGGACAGGGTAACTATGGCTACACCTTC	CASSLGLGQGNYGYTF
TRBJ1-5	NA	TRBV19	TRBD1	TGTGCCAGTAGTGTGACAGGGCACCTCAATCAGCCCCAGCATTTT	CASSVTGHLNQPQHF
TRBJ2-7	NA	TRBV10-3	TRBD1	TGTGCCATCAGTGAAGGGACAGACTACGAGCAGTACTTC	CAISEGTDYEQYF
TRBJ1-3	NA	TRBV11-3	TRBD1	TGTGCCAGCAGCCCACGACAGGGGGCGACGGGAAACACCATATATTTT	CASSPRQGATGNTIYF
TRBJ2-7	NA	TRBV11-2	TRBD1	TGTGCCAGCAGCTCGCGTCCCGGGACAGGGCGACTAAAGAACTACGAGCAGTACTTC	CASSSRPGTGRLKNYEQYF
TRBJ1-2	NA	TRBV11-3	NA	TGTGCCAGCAGCCATCCGGGAGTTCTTAACTATGGCTACACCTTC	CASSHPGVLNYGYTF
TRBJ2-3	NA	TRBV7-2	TRBD2	TGTGCCAGCAGCTCGCGGACTAGCGGGTTATGGCAAACAGATACGCAGTATTTT	CASSSRTSGLWQTDTQYF
TRBJ2-1	NA	TRBV19	NA	TGTGCCAGTAGTATCACAGGAGCTTACAATGAGCAGTTCTTC	CASSITGAYNEQFF
TRBJ1-2	NA	TRBV19	NA	TGTGCCAGTAGTACCGCTCGGGGGGACTATGGCTACACCTTC	CASSTARGDYGYTF
TRBJ2-4	NA	TRBV21-1	NA	TGTGCCAGCAGCAACTGGACAGGGGGTGACATTCAGTACTTC	CASSNWTGGDIQYF
TRBJ1-3	NA	TRBV4-1	NA	TGCGCCAGCAGCCAACCTCGGACAGCCTCTGGAAACACCATATATTTT	CASSQPRTASGNTIYF
TRBJ2-1	NA	TRBV6-4	TRBD1	TGTGCCAGCAGTGAGAGGGGGCGAGATCTTGAGCAGTTCTTC	CASSERGRDLEQFF
TRBJ2-3	NA	TRBV7-9	NA	TGTGCCAGCAGCTTAAGTGTGGGGGGCACAGATACGCAGTATTTT	CASSLSVGGTDTQYF
TRBJ1-4	NA	TRBV9	NA	TGTGCCAGCAGCTCCGGCGGAGGGTTGGAAAAACTGTTTTTT	CASSSGGGLEKLFF
TRBJ1-4	NA	TRBV19	NA	TGTGCCAGTAGGCTATTTGGGGACACCAATGAAAAACTGTTTTTT	CASRLFGDTNEKLFF
TRBJ1-1	NA	TRBV4-3	NA	TGCGCCAGCAGCCTCGATCCGAACACTGAAGCTTTCTTT	CASSLDPNTEAFF
TRBJ1-6	NA	TRBV4-1	NA	TGCGCCAGCAGCCAAGGTCCAGCCACCGACGGGTATTCACCCCTCCACTTT	CASSQGPATDGYSPLHF
TRBJ2-7	NA	TRBV5-1	TRBD2	TGCGCCAGCAGCTTGGCCGGGGGGGATCGGGAGCAGTACTTC	CASSLAGGDREQYF
TRBJ1-5	NA	TRBV27	NA	TGTGCCAGCAGCCAACAGGGAGTGCGGAATCAGCCCCAGCATTTT	CASSQQGVRNQPQHF
TRBJ1-3	once	TRBV2	TRBD1	TGTGCCAGCAGGGCCGGGACAGGGTATGGAAACACCATATATTTT	CASRAGTGYGNTIYF
TRBJ1-3	NA	TRBV5-1	NA	TGCGCCAGCAGCGAGGTCCCCGGAACCACCATATATTTT	CASSEVPGTTIYF
TRBJ1-1	NA	TRBV10-3	TRBD1	TGTGCCATCAGCTCAGTCCCGGGACAGGGAGGGGATTTCTTT	CAISSVPGQGGDFF
TRBJ1-2	NA	TRBV18	NA	TGTGCCAGCTCACGAGAGGGACTTCCTGGCTACACCTTC	CASSREGLPGYTF
TRBJ1-5	few	TRBV28	NA	TGTGCCAGCAGTTCGTCCTTGAGTCAGCCCCAGCATTTT	CASSSSLSQPQHF
TRBJ1-5	once	TRBV10-3	NA	TGTGCCATCAGGACAGACCAGGATCAGCCCCAGCATTTT	CAIRTDQDQPQHF
TRBJ1-2	NA	TRBV9	NA	TGTGCCAGCACCCTAGACGGCCATGGCTACACCTTC	CASTLDGHGYTF
TRBJ2-7	NA	TRBV3-1/TRBV3-2	NA	TGTGCCAGCAGCCAGGTTAGTTACGAGCAGTACTTC	CASSQVSYEQYF
TRBJ1-4	NA	TRBV5-1	NA	TGCGCCAGCAGCGGGTCGGGGATGGGTGAAAAACTGTTTTTT	CASSGSGMGEKLFF
TRBJ2-5	NA	TRBV27	TRBD2	TGTGCCAGCAGTCCCGGACTAGCGGGAGGGCCCGGGGAGACCCAGTACTTC	CASSPGLAGGPGETQYF
TRBJ2-3	NA	TRBV29-1	NA	TGCAGCGTGAGGGGGGAATTGGCGGCAGATACGCAGTATTTT	CSVRGELAADTQYF
TRBJ1-4	once	TRBV7-3	NA	TGTGCCAGCAGCTTAGGGCCAGGGGCTGGTGAAAAACTGTTTTTT	CASSLGPGAGEKLFF
TRBJ2-5	few	TRBV7-7	TRBD1	TGTGCCAGCGGTTGGGCAGGGGGAGAGACCCAGTACTTC	CASGWAGGETQYF
TRBJ2-7	NA	TRBV19	NA	TGTGCCAGTAGTATAGGTGGATTCTCCTACGAGCAGTACTTC	CASSIGGFSYEQYF
TRBJ2-3	NA	TRBV11-2	NA	TGTGCCAGCAGCTCCAGATCAGGCGGCATTAGGGATACGCAGTATTTT	CASSSRSGGIRDTQYF
TRBJ2-5	few	TRBV29-1	NA	TGCAGCGTTGAACTCACGGGGACCCAGTACTTC	CSVELTGTQYF
TRBJ2-3	NA	TRBV5-4	TRBD1	TGTGCCAGCAGCTCCCCGACAGGGGGCGGTGTACGCACAGATACGCAGTATTTT	CASSSPTGGGVRTDTQYF
TRBJ2-1	NA	TRBV5-8	TRBD1	TGTGCCAGCAGCACGGGACAGGGCTACAATGAGCAGTTCTTC	CASSTGQGYNEQFF
TRBJ2-7	NA	TRBV7-2	NA	TGTGCCAGCAGCTTAGAAGGGCTCACCGGGTACGAGCAGTACTTC	CASSLEGLTGYEQYF
TRBJ2-1	NA	TRBV6-2/TRBV6-3	TRBD2	TGTGCCAGCACCCCTCGGGTGGGGGGGGATGAGCAGTTCTTC	CASTPRVGGDEQFF
TRBJ2-2	NA	TRBV7-7	TRBD1	TGTGCCAGCAGCTTGAGACAGGGGGCCACGGGGGAGCTGTTTTTT	CASSLRQGATGELFF
TRBJ1-1	NA	TRBV20-1	NA	TGCAGTGCTTACGGCGTAGAAGCTTTCTTT	CSAYGVEAFF
TRBJ2-2	NA	TRBV6-2/TRBV6-3	TRBD1	TGTGCCAGCAGTTATCTTTCAGGGGGAGTCTCCGGGGAGCTGTTTTTT	CASSYLSGGVSGELFF
TRBJ1-5	NA	TRBV18	NA	TGTGCCAGCTCACCAATCCAGGGTAGGGATCAGCCCCAGCATTTT	CASSPIQGRDQPQHF
TRBJ2-3	NA	TRBV9	TRBD2	TGTGCCAGCAGCGTATTTGAGACTAGCGTCACAGATACGCAGTATTTT	CASSVFETSVTDTQYF